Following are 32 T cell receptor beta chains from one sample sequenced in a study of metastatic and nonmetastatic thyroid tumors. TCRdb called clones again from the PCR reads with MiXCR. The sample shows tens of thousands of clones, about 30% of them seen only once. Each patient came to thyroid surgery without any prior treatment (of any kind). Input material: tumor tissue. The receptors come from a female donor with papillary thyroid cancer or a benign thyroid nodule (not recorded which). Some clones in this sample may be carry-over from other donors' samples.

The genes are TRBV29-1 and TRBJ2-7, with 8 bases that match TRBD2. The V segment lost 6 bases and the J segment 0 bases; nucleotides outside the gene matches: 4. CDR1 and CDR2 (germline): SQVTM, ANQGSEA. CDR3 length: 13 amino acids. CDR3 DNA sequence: TGCAGCGTAAAGCGGGGGAGCTCCTACGAGCAGTACGTC. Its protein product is CSVKRGSSYEQYV.

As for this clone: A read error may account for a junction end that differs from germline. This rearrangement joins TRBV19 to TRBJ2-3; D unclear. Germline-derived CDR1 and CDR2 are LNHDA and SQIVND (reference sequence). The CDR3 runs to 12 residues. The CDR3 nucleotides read TGTGACAGTACGGGCATCGGGGATACGCAGTATTTT. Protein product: CDSTGIGDTQYF.

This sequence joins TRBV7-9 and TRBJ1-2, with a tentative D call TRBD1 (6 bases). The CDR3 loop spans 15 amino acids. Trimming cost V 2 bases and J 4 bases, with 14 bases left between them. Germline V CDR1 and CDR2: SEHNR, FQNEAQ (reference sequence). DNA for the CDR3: TGTGCCAGCAGCTTAAACACAGGGAATATCTATGGCTACACCTTC. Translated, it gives CASSLNTGNIYGYTF.

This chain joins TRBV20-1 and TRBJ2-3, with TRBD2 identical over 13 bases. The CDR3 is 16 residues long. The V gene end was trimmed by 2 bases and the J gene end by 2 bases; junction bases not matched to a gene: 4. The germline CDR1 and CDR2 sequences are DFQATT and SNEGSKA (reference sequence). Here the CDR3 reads CSARLGLAGLTDTQYF. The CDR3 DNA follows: TGCAGTGCTAGACTGGGACTAGCGGGACTCACAGATACGCAGTATTTT.

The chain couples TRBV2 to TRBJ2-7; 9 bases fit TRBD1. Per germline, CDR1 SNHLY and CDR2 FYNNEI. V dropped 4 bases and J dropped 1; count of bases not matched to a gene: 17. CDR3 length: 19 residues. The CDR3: CASSVRPGTGSGGSYEQYF. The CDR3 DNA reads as TGTGCCAGCAGTGTACGTCCCGGGACAGGGTCCGGTGGGTCCTACGAGCAGTACTTC.

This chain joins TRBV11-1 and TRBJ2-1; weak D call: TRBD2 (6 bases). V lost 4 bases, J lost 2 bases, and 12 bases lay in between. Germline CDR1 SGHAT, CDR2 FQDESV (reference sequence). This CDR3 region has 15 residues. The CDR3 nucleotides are TGTGCCAGCAGCTCTGGACTACTGACCTACAATGAGCAGTTCTTC. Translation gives CASSSGLLTYNEQFF.

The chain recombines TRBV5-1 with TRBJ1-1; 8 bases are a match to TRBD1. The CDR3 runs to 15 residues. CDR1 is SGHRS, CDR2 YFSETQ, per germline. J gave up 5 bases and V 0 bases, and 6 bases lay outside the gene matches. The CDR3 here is CASSLVQGAGTEAFF. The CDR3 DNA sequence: TGCGCCAGCAGCTTGGTTCAGGGGGCCGGAACTGAAGCTTTCTTT. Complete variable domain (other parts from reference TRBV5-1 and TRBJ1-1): KAGVTQTPRYLIKTRGQQVTLSCSPISGHRSVSWYQQTPGQGLQFLFEYFSETQRNKGNFPGRFSGRQFSNSRSEMNVSTLELGDSALYLCASSLVQGAGTEAFFGQGTRLTVV.

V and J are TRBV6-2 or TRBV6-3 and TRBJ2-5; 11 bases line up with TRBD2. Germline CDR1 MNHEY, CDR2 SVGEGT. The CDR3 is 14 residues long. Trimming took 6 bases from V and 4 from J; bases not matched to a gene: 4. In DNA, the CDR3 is TGTGCCAGCAGCTACCTAGCGGGAGGAGAGACCCAGTACTTC. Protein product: CASSYLAGGETQYF.

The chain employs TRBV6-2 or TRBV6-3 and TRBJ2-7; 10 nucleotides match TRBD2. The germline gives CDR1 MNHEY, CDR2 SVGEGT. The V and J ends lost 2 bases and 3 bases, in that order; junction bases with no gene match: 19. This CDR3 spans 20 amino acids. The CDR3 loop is CASSYPVDGASGSKHYEQYF. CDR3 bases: TGTGCCAGCAGTTACCCTGTAGATGGGGCTAGCGGGAGCAAACACTACGAGCAGTACTTC.

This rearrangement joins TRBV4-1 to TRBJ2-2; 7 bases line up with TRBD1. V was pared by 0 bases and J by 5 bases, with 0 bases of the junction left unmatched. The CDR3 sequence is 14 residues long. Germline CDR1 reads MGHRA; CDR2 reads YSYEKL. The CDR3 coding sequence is TGCGCCAGCAGCCAAGAACAGGGGACCGGGGAGCTGTTTTTT. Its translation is CASSQEQGTGELFF.

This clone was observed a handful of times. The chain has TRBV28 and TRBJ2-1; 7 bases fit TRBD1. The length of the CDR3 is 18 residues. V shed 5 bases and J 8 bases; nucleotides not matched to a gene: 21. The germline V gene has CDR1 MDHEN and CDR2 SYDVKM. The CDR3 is CASSLLVATGQRGDEQFF. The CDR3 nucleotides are TGTGCCAGCAGTCTTCTCGTCGCTACGGGACAGCGTGGCGATGAGCAGTTCTTC. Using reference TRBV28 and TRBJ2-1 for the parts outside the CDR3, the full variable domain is DVKVTQSSRYLVKRTGEKVFLECVQDMDHENMFWYRQDPGLGLRLIYFSYDVKMKEKGDIPEGYSVSREKKERFSLILESASTNQTSMYLCASSLLVATGQRGDEQFFGPGTRLTVL.

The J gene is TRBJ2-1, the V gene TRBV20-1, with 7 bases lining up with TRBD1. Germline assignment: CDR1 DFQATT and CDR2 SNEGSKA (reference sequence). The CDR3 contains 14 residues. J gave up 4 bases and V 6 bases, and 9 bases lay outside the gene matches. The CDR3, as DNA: TGCAGTGCAATCCGGGACAGTCTATACAATGAGCAGTTCTTC. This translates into CSAIRDSLYNEQFF.

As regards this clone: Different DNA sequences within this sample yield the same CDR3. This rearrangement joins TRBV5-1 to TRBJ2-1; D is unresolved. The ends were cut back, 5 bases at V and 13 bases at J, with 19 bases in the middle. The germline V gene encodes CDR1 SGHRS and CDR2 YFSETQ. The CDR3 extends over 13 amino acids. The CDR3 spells CASSSPGVPNQFF. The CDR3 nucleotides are TGCGCCAGCAGTTCCCCGGGCGTGCCAAATCAGTTCTTC.

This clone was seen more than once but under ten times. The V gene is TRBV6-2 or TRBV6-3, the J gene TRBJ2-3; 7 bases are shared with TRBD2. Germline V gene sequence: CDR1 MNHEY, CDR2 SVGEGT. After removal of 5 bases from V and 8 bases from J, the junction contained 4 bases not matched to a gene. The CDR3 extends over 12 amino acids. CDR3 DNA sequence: TGTGCCAGCAGTGTCGGGACTACTACGCAGTATTTT. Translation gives CASSVGTTTQYF.

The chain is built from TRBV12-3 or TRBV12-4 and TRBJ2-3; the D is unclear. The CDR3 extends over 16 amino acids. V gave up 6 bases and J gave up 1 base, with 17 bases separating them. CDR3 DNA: TGTGCCAGCAGCCCGCCAGGCCGGTGGGGCACAGATACGCAGTATTTT. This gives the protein CASSPPGRWGTDTQYF.

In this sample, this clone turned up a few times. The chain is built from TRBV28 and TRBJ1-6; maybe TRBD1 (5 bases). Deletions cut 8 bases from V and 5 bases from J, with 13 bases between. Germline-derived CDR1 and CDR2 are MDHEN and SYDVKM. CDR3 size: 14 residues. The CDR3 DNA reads TGTGCCAGCCACAGGAGCGCGGATAATTCACCCCTCCACTTT. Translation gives CASHRSADNSPLHF.

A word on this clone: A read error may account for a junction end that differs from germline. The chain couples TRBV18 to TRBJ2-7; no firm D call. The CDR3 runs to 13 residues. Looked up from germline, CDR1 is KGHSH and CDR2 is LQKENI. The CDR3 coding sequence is TGTGCCAGCTCACCCGGTGACTCCTACGAGCGGTACTTC. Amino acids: CASSPGDSYERYF. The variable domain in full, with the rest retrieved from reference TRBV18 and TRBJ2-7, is NAGVMQNPRHLVRRRGQEARLRCSPMKGHSHVYWYRQLPEEGLKFMVYLQKENIIDESGMPKERFSAEFPKEGPSILRIQQVVRGDSAAYFCASSPGDSYERYFGPGTRLTVT.

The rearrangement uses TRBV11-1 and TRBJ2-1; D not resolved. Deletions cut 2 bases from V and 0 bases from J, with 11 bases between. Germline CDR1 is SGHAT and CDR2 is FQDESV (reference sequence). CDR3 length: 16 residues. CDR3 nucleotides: TGTGCCAGCAGCTTACTTCAGGCTAGCTCCTACAATGAGCAGTTCTTC. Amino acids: CASSLLQASSYNEQFF.

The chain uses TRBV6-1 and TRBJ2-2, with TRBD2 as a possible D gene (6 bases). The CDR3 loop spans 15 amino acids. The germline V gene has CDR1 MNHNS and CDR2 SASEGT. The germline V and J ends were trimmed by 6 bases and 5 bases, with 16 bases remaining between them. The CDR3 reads CASRVKVSGTGELFF. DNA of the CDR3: TGTGCCAGCAGAGTTAAGGTCAGCGGGACCGGGGAGCTGTTTTTT.

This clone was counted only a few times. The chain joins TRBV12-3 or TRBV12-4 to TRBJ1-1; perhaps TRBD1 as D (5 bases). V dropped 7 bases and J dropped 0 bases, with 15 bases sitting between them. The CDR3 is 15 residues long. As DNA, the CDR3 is TGTGCCAGCATCCGGGTGGGGGGGGTGAACACTGAAGCTTTCTTT. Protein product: CASIRVGGVNTEAFF.

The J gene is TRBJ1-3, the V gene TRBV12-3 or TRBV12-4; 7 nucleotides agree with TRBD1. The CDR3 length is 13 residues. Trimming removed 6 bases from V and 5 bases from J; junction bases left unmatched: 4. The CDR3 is CASRGTARNTIYF. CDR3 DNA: TGTGCCAGCAGAGGGACAGCGAGAAACACCATATATTTT.

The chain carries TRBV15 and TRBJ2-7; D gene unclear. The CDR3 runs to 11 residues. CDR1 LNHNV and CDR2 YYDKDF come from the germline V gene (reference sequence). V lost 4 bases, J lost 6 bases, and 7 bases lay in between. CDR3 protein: CATSIFGEQYF. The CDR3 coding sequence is TGTGCCACCAGCATATTCGGCGAGCAGTACTTC.

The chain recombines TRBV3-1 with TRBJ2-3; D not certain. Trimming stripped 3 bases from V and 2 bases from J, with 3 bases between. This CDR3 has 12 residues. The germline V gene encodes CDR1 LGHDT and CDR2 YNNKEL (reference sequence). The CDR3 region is CASSHATDTQYF. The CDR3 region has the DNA TGTGCCAGCAGCCACGCCACAGATACGCAGTATTTT.

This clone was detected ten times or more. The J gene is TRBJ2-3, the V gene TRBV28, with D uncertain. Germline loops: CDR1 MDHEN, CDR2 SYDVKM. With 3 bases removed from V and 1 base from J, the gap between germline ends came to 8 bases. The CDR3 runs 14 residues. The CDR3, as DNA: TGTGCCAGCAGTTTGGTGGCGGGCACAGATACGCAGTATTTT. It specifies CASSLVAGTDTQYF.

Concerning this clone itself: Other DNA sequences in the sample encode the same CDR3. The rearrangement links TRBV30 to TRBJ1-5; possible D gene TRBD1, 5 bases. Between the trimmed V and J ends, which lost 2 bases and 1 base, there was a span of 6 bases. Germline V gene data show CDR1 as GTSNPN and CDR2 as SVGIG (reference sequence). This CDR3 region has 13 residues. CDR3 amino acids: CAWSRDSNQPQHF. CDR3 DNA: TGTGCCTGGAGTCGGGACAGCAATCAGCCCCAGCATTTT.

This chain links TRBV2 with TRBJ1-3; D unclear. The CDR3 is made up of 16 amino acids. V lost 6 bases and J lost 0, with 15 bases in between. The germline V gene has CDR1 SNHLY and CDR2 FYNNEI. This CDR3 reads CASRASPGFSGNTIYF. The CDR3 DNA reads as TGTGCCAGCAGGGCCTCACCTGGTTTCTCTGGAAACACCATATATTTT.

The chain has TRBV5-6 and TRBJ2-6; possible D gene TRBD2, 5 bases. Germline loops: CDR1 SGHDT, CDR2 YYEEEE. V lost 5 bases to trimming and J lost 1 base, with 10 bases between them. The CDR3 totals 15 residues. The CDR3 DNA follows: TGTGCCAGCAGAATTCGGGGATCTGGGGCCAACGTCCTGACTTTC. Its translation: CASRIRGSGANVLTF.

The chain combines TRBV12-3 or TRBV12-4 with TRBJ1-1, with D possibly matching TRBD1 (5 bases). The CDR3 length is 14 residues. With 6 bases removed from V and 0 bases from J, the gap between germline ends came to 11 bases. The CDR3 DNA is TGTGCCAGCAGAGAAAGGGGATTGAACACTGAAGCTTTCTTT. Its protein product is CASRERGLNTEAFF.

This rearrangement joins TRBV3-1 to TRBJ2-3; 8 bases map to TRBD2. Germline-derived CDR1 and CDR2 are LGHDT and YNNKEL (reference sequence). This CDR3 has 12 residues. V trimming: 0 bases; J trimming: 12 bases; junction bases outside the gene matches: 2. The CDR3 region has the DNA TGTGCCAGCAGCCAAGATGGGACTAGTCAGTATTTT. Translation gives CASSQDGTSQYF.

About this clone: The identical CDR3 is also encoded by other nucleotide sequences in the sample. CDR3 nucleotides: TGTGCCAGCAGCCCCGGAGCGGGGGGGGCTAACTACGAGCAGTACTTC. Translated: CASSPGAGGANYEQYF. V is TRBV6-1 and J is TRBJ2-7; 10 bases agree with TRBD2. Germline V gene lookup returns CDR1 MNHNS and CDR2 SASEGT. Trimming at V came to 6 bases and at J to 3 bases, leaving 11 bases not matched to a gene. The CDR3 loop spans 16 amino acids.

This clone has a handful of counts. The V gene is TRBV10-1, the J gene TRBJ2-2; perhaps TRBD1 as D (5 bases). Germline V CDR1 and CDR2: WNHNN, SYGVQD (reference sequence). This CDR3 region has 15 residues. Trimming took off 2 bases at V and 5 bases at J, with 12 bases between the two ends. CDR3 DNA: TGCGCCAGCAGTGAGCGGCAGGGTGGGACCGGGGAGCTGTTTTTT. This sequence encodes CASSERQGGTGELFF.

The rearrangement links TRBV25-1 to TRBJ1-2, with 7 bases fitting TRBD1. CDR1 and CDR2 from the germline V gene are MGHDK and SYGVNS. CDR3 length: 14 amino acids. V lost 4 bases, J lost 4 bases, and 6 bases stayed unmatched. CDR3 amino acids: CASSVRTGPYGYTF. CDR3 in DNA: TGTGCCAGCAGTGTGAGGACAGGACCCTATGGCTACACCTTC.